These T cell receptor beta chains were read from a single sample in a study of T cells after yellow fever vaccination. Via MiXCR, TCRdb re-called the 5' RACE reads, giving one row per CDR3 protein. The sample yields 300,000 to 400,000 distinct CDR3 sequences, approximately 13% seen once. Material: CD4+ T cells sorted from PBMCs, obtained 15 days after the yellow fever booster vaccination. These receptors were collected from a man aged 18 to 35 who received the YFV17D yellow fever vaccine. The CDR3 runs from the conserved cysteine through the conserved F or W. The D gene is left open where the match is weak. Clone size is given for some rows only: seen once, a few or many times, or a class if the clone is expanded.

DNA: TGTGCCAGCAGTGACCAAGCGGGGGGGCGATATGAGCAGTTCTTC
CDR3: CASSDQAGGRYEQFF
J: TRBJ2-1
size: .
V: TRBV6-4
D: TRBD2

DNA: TGTGCCAGCACCATTGGCACTAGCGGGGGACAAGAGACCCAGTACTTC
CDR3: CASTIGTSGGQETQYF
J: TRBJ2-5
size: few
V: TRBV5-4
D: TRBD2

DNA: TGTGCCATCAGCCGGGAGTCCGTACGGAATGAGCAGTTCTTC
CDR3: CAISRESVRNEQFF
J: TRBJ2-1
size: .
V: TRBV10-3
D: .

DNA: TGTGCCAGCAAGCGACAGGGGCCGAACACTGAAGCTTTCTTT
CDR3: CASKRQGPNTEAFF
J: TRBJ1-1
size: few
V: TRBV6-2/TRBV6-3
D: TRBD1

DNA: TGTGCCAGCAGCTTAGAAAGCTCCTATAATTCACCCCTCCACTTT
CDR3: CASSLESSYNSPLHF
J: TRBJ1-6
size: few
V: TRBV7-8
D: .

DNA: TGTGCCACCAGTGATTTGAGTTCGCTCGCGGGGGCTGGTGAAAAACTGTTTTTT
CDR3: CATSDLSSLAGAGEKLFF
J: TRBJ1-4
size: few
V: TRBV24-1
D: .

DNA: TGTGCCAGCAGCCAACAGGGGCTAGTCTATGGCTACACCTTC
CDR3: CASSQQGLVYGYTF
J: TRBJ1-2
size: few
V: TRBV11-2
D: TRBD1

DNA: TGTGCCAGTAGTGCCGATCAGGGGGACACTGAAGCTTTCTTT
CDR3: CASSADQGDTEAFF
J: TRBJ1-1
size: .
V: TRBV19
D: TRBD1

DNA: TGTGCTAGTGGTTATCAAACAGGGCCCCAAGAGACCCAGTACTTC
CDR3: CASGYQTGPQETQYF
J: TRBJ2-5
size: many
V: TRBV12-5
D: .

DNA: TGCGCCAGCAGCTTGCCCCAGGGGGCGAGTGGCTACACCTTC
CDR3: CASSLPQGASGYTF
J: TRBJ1-2
size: few
V: TRBV5-1
D: TRBD1

DNA: TGCAGTGCTAGGGGGGGGACGGGCCCCCAGCATTTT
CDR3: CSARGGTGPQHF
J: TRBJ1-5
size: .
V: TRBV20-1
D: .

DNA: TGTGCCAGCAGTCCCTCCGACAGGTACTATGGCTACACCTTC
CDR3: CASSPSDRYYGYTF
J: TRBJ1-2
size: .
V: TRBV28
D: .

DNA: TGCGCCAGCAGCTTAGGTCGGGCAAATCCCACAGATACGCAGTATTTT
CDR3: CASSLGRANPTDTQYF
J: TRBJ2-3
size: .
V: TRBV5-1
D: .

DNA: TGTGCCAGCAGCTTGGTGGCGGCCACTGAAGCTTTCTTT
CDR3: CASSLVAATEAFF
J: TRBJ1-1
size: many
V: TRBV7-9
D: .

DNA: TGTGCCAGCAGCGTAGGGGCGTTGGATTCACCCCTCCACTTT
CDR3: CASSVGALDSPLHF
J: TRBJ1-6
size: many
V: TRBV9
D: .

DNA: TGTGCCAGCCGCTCCGCAGGCAATCAGCCCCAGCATTTT
CDR3: CASRSAGNQPQHF
J: TRBJ1-5
size: few
V: TRBV18
D: .

DNA: TGTGCCACGGCCGGAGGGGGACAGTACACAGATACGCAGTATTTT
CDR3: CATAGGGQYTDTQYF
J: TRBJ2-3
size: .
V: TRBV5-4
D: .

DNA: TGTGCCAGCAGCCCCAACCCTTCGACGGATACGCAGTATTTT
CDR3: CASSPNPSTDTQYF
J: TRBJ2-3
size: many
V: TRBV7-2
D: .

DNA: TGTGCCAGCAGCAGACAGGGGACGAGCAATCAGCCCCAGCATTTT
CDR3: CASSRQGTSNQPQHF
J: TRBJ1-5
size: few
V: TRBV12-3/TRBV12-4
D: TRBD1

DNA: TGCGCCAGCAGCTTCTCTTTGGTACAGGCCGGGGAGCTGTTTTTT
CDR3: CASSFSLVQAGELFF
J: TRBJ2-2
size: .
V: TRBV5-1
D: .

DNA: TGTGCCAGCAGTCGGCCGGGCGGGACCCAGTACTTC
CDR3: CASSRPGGTQYF
J: TRBJ2-5
size: many
V: TRBV12-3/TRBV12-4
D: .

DNA: TGTGCCAGCAGAGCGACACTGTCGAAGAACACTGAAGCTTTCTTT
CDR3: CASRATLSKNTEAFF
J: TRBJ1-1
size: few
V: TRBV6-2/TRBV6-3
D: .

DNA: TGTGCCAGCAGCCCAGCCGGGACTAGCGGGGATGAGCAGTTCTTC
CDR3: CASSPAGTSGDEQFF
J: TRBJ2-1
size: .
V: TRBV7-3
D: TRBD2

DNA: TGCAGCGTTGTCCAGGGGGCGGCGGAAAAACTGTTTTTT
CDR3: CSVVQGAAEKLFF
J: TRBJ1-4
size: few
V: TRBV29-1
D: TRBD1

DNA: TGTGCCAGCAGCGTCGGCGGGGGGGGATACAATGAGCAGTTCTTC
CDR3: CASSVGGGGYNEQFF
J: TRBJ2-1
size: few
V: TRBV9
D: TRBD2

DNA: TGTGCCATCGGGGTATATGCTGTGGGAAACACCGGGGAGCTGTTTTTT
CDR3: CAIGVYAVGNTGELFF
J: TRBJ2-2
size: many
V: TRBV10-3
D: .

DNA: TGTGCCAGCAGCTTGGCCAATGGGGCTGGCTACACCTTC
CDR3: CASSLANGAGYTF
J: TRBJ1-2
size: .
V: TRBV5-6
D: .